Sequencing of this T cell receptor beta chain was carried out in a study of neoadjuvant anti-PD-1 for oral cavity cancer. Study at large: Non-progressing patients received a fourth nivolumab dose near day 43, then surgery on days 50-56. The study's findings and limits: Each response group had just a few patients in TCR analyses. Pretreatment Treg/Th17 ratio correlated inversely with post-treatment tumor clonality.

The germline gives CDR1 SGHKS, CDR2 YYEKEE (reference sequence). V shed 5 bases and J 2 bases; nucleotides not matched to a gene: 7. The CDR3 length is 15 residues. A note on this clone: Antigen unknown.

PBMC libraries mostly used around 500 ng of input genomic DNA, with six replicates per sample. TCRdb's copy holds only in-frame clones and misses some; the assay was immunoSEQ multiplex PCR. The table records 14,000 to 15,000 clones, approximately 71% of them present only once. This rearrangement joins TRBV5-5 to TRBJ1-3; TRBD1 matches at 7 bases. The receptor was derived from a person aged 35 to 85 with oral cavity squamous cell carcinoma. Specimen: PBMCs, collected before nivolumab (anti-PD-1) treatment. The CDR3 DNA follows: TGTGCCAGCAGGCGTGACAGGGAGGCTGGAAACACCATATATTTT. Its translation is CASRRDREAGNTIYF.